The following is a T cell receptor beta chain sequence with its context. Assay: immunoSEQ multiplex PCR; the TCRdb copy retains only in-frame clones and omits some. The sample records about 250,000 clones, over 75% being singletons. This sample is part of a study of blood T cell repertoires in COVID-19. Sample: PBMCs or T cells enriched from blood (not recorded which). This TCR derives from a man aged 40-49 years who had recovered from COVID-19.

The DNA of the CDR3 is TGTGCCACCCGGACAGGTCTAGACACAGATACGCAGTATTTT. It specifies CATRTGLDTDTQYF. This rearrangement joins TRBV15 to TRBJ2-3; 7 nucleotides align to TRBD1. With V trimmed by 8 bases and J by 2 bases, 7 bases remained unmatched. The CDR3 extends over 14 amino acids. Germline values: CDR1 LNHNV, CDR2 YYDKDF (reference sequence).